The sequence of this T cell receptor (beta chain) was determined in a study of cytomegalovirus exposure and HLA in healthy donors. CDR1 and CDR2 from the germline V gene are GTSNPN and SVGIG (reference sequence). The CDR3 runs 14 residues. It was with 60 Vbeta and 13 Jbeta primers that the PCR ran. The method was immunoSEQ multiplex PCR; TCRdb's version includes in-frame clones alone and lacks a portion of them. The table includes some 180,000 clones, around 75% detected once. Sequencing was carried out using PBMCs. This TCR derives from a woman aged 30 to 39 in good health and CMV-seronegative. V gene TRBV30 combines with J gene TRBJ2-5; D is perhaps TRBD1 (5 bases). The J call may be mistaken, given a closer DNA end match to TRBJ2-7. CDR3 DNA: TGTGCCTGGAATAACGTAACAGGAATTTACGAGCAGTACTTC. Its translation: CAWNNVTGIYEQYF.